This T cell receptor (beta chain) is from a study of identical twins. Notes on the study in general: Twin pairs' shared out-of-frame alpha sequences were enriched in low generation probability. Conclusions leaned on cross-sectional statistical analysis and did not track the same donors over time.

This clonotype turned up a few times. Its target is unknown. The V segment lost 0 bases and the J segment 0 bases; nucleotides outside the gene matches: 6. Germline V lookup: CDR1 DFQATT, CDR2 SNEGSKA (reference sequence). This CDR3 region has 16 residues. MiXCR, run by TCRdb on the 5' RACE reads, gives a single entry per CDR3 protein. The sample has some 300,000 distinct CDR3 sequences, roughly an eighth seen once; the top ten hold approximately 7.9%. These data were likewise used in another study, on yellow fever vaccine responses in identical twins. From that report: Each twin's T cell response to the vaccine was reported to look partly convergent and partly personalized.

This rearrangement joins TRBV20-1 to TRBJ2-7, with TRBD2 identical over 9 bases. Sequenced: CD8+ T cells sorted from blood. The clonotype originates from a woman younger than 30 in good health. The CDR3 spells CSARDIGTSSSYEQYF. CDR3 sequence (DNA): TGCAGTGCTAGAGATATCGGGACTAGCAGCTCCTACGAGCAGTACTTC.